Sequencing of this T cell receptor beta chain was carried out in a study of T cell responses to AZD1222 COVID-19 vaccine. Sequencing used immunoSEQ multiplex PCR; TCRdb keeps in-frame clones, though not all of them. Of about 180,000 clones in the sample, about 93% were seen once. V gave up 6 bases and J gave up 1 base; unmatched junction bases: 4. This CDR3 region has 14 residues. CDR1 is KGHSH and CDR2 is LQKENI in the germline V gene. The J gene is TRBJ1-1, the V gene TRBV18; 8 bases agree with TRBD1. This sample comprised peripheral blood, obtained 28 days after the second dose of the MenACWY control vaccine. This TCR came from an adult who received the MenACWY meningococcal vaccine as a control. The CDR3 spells CASSQGAGNTEAFF. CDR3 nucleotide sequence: TGTGCCAGCTCGCAGGGGGCTGGGAACACTGAAGCTTTCTTT.